Below, one TCR beta chain is given with its context. This entry comes from a study of monozygotic twins with inflammatory bowel disease. Germline V gene data show CDR1 as SGHAT and CDR2 as FQNNGV. The CDR3 is 19 residues long. Each sample had eight separate cDNA synthesis reactions. TCRdb re-called the 5' RACE reads; one entry per CDR3 protein, DNA not given. Its clone listing holds 440,000 or so distinct CDR3 sequences. The receptor was isolated from a human donor with ulcerative colitis or Crohn's disease, or a healthy co-twin of an affected twin (not recorded which). Sample: blood. V and J are TRBV11-2 and TRBJ2-1; TCRdb's D call, TRBD1, is unchecked because there is no DNA. The CDR3 here is CASRPDRGRAEGSYNEQFF.